A selection of T cell receptor beta chains follows, all from one sample in a study of early T cells in non-severe SARS-CoV-2 infection. TCRdb re-analysed the 5' RACE reads in MiXCR, keeping a single row per CDR3 protein. The repertoire holds some 60,000 distinct CDR3 sequences, with 8% to 9% as singletons. Sequencing input: whole blood. The receptors were gathered from an adult who was a healthcare worker with PCR-confirmed SARS-CoV-2 infection or an uninfected control (not recorded which). The CDR3 runs from the conserved cysteine through the conserved F or W. The D gene is left open where the match is weak. Where a row states a size, it is once, few, many or the class of an expanded clone; other rows omit it.

j_gene | len | abundance | d_gene | v_gene | CDR3nt | CDR3aa
TRBJ1-1 | 14 | few | - | TRBV12-3/TRBV12-4 | TGTGCCAGCAGTTTTGAGGGCAGCAACACTGAAGCTTTCTTT | CASSFEGSNTEAFF
TRBJ1-1 | 15 | many | - | TRBV5-4 | TGTGCCAGCAGCTTGGGTTCGAGGGAGGACACTGAAGCTTTCTTT | CASSLGSREDTEAFF
TRBJ2-7 | 14 | many | - | TRBV9 | TGTGCCAGCAGCGTGGAAGCGGGTTCCTACGAGCAGTACTTC | CASSVEAGSYEQYF
TRBJ2-7 | 14 | few | TRBD2 | TRBV7-9 | TGTGCCAGCAGCTTATCGGGACTAGCCCACGAGCAGTACTTC | CASSLSGLAHEQYF
TRBJ2-7 | 14 | - | TRBD2 | TRBV10-3 | TGTGCCATCAGTGATTCACGGGGGGTCTACGAGCAGTACTTC | CAISDSRGVYEQYF
TRBJ1-3 | 15 | few | - | TRBV18 | TGTGCCAGCTCACCTTCACTAGACTCTGGAAACACCATATATTTT | CASSPSLDSGNTIYF
TRBJ1-2 | 13 | many | - | TRBV12-3/TRBV12-4 | TGTGCCAGCAGACTCAGGGAGGCAAGACGCTACACCTTC | CASRLREARRYTF
TRBJ1-1 | 15 | few | - | TRBV5-1 | TGCGCCAGCAGCAAGTCTCCTAGTCTGAACACTGAAGCTTTCTTT | CASSKSPSLNTEAFF
TRBJ2-7 | 13 | many | - | TRBV19 | TGTGCCAGTAGTAAAGGACAGTACTACGAGCAGTACTTC | CASSKGQYYEQYF
TRBJ2-1 | 11 | many | - | TRBV7-9 | TGTGCCAGCAGCTTAGGGGTCAAGGAGTTCTTC | CASSLGVKEFF
TRBJ2-5 | 13 | many | - | TRBV6-2/TRBV6-3 | TGTGCCAGCACCCTCGGTTGGAGGGAGACCCAGTACTTC | CASTLGWRETQYF
TRBJ1-4 | 15 | - | TRBD1 | TRBV7-2 | TGTGCCAGCAGCGCGGGGACAGTTTTTAATGAAAAACTGTTTTTT | CASSAGTVFNEKLFF
TRBJ2-1 | 13 | few | - | TRBV7-9 | TGTGCCAGCAGTGAGGGAGCGAACAATGAGCAGTTCTTC | CASSEGANNEQFF
TRBJ2-6 | 14 | many | - | TRBV6-5 | TGTGCCAGCAGTCTCGGCGCTGGGGCCAACGTCCTGACTTTC | CASSLGAGANVLTF
TRBJ2-2 | 17 | few | - | TRBV7-3 | TGTGCCAGCAGCGAACAAAAACAGAAAGCGAACACCGGGGAGCTGTTTTTT | CASSEQKQKANTGELFF
TRBJ2-1 | 16 | few | TRBD2 | TRBV7-2 | TGTGCCAGCAGCTTAGTGGCGGCTAGCGGTTACAATGAGCAGTTCTTC | CASSLVAASGYNEQFF
TRBJ2-3 | 17 | - | TRBD2 | TRBV4-3 | TGCGCCAGCAGCCAAAAGCTAGCGGGGACCTACACAGATACGCAGTATTTT | CASSQKLAGTYTDTQYF
TRBJ2-5 | 17 | few | TRBD2 | TRBV7-2 | TGTGCCAGCAGCTTAGCGCTACTAGCGGGGACCCAAGAGACCCAGTACTTC | CASSLALLAGTQETQYF
TRBJ2-1 | 14 | many | - | TRBV7-2 | TGTGCCAGCAGCTTAGGCGACAGTTCATCTGAGCAGTTCTTC | CASSLGDSSSEQFF
TRBJ2-1 | 15 | many | TRBD2 | TRBV3-1 | TGTGCCAGCAGCGATAGCGGGAGAGTCTACAATGAGCAGGTCTTC | CASSDSGRVYNEQVF
TRBJ1-6 | 14 | many | TRBD1 | TRBV20-1 | TGCAGTGCCAAACCGACAGGGACGTACACACCCCTCCACTTT | CSAKPTGTYTPLHF
TRBJ2-7 | 14 | many | - | TRBV4-2 | TGTGCCAGCAGCCAGGTCGGAGGAGACTACGAGCAGTACTTC | CASSQVGGDYEQYF
TRBJ2-5 | 12 | many | - | TRBV29-1 | TGCAGCGTTGAACAAGGAGGGGAGACCCAGTACTTC | CSVEQGGETQYF
TRBJ2-1 | 15 | many | - | TRBV12-1 | TGTGCCAGCAGCAGAGGACTAGCGGGAGCTCGGGAGCAGTTCTTC | CASSRGLAGAREQFF
TRBJ2-3 | 14 | many | - | TRBV4-2 | TGTGCCAGCAGCCCACCCGGGAGTTCAGATACGCAGTATTTT | CASSPPGSSDTQYF
TRBJ2-7 | 18 | - | - | TRBV4-2 | TGTGCCAGCAGCCAAGCGGCCCCTGGGCGGCCTAGCTCCTACGAGCAGTACTTC | CASSQAAPGRPSSYEQYF
TRBJ2-7 | 18 | - | - | TRBV20-1 | TGCAGTGCTAGTAGCCCCAAGGTAGGCCGCCAAGGCTCCTACGAGCAGTACTTC | CSASSPKVGRQGSYEQYF
TRBJ1-1 | 13 | - | - | TRBV7-9 | TGTGCCAGCAGCGTACAGGGTAACACTGAAGCTTTCTTT | CASSVQGNTEAFF
TRBJ2-1 | 11 | - | - | TRBV20-1 | TGCAGTGCTAGAGAACTTAATGAGCAGTTCTTC | CSARELNEQFF
TRBJ1-1 | 16 | - | TRBD1 | TRBV4-2 | TGTGCCAGCAGCCAGGCAGGACAGGGGGCGAACACTGAAGCTTTCTTT | CASSQAGQGANTEAFF
TRBJ2-7 | 14 | many | - | TRBV28 | TGTGCCAGCAGTTTACGGCGGGTGGAGGACGAGCAGTACTTC | CASSLRRVEDEQYF
TRBJ1-1 | 12 | few | - | TRBV5-8 | TGTGCCAGCAGCCCAAGACAGGATCGAGCTTTCTTT | CASSPRQDRAFF
TRBJ2-3 | 14 | - | - | TRBV12-3/TRBV12-4 | TGTGCCAGCAGGCCCGGGGGCTCCACAGATACGCAGTATTTT | CASRPGGSTDTQYF
TRBJ1-2 | 12 | many | - | TRBV30 | TGTGCCTGGAGTGTACAGGGTAGGGGCTACACCTTC | CAWSVQGRGYTF
TRBJ2-5 | 13 | many | - | TRBV28 | TGTGCCAGCTTCCCGGCAGAACAAGAGACCCAGTACTTC | CASFPAEQETQYF
TRBJ2-2 | 14 | - | - | TRBV29-1 | TGCAGCGGAAGACAGTCCGTGAACACCGGGGAGCTGTTTTTT | CSGRQSVNTGELFF
TRBJ2-7 | 12 | - | - | TRBV20-1 | TGCAGTGCTAGACAGGCAACCTACGAGCAGTACTTC | CSARQATYEQYF
TRBJ2-3 | 14 | many | TRBD1 | TRBV29-1 | TGCAGCGTGGAAGACAGGGCCGGGACAGATACGCAGTATTTT | CSVEDRAGTDTQYF
TRBJ1-5 | 9 | - | - | TRBV10-1 | TGCGCCAGTCCTAAGCTCCAGCATTTT | CASPKLQHF
TRBJ2-7 | 15 | few | TRBD1 | TRBV7-2 | TGTGCCAGCAGCTGGACCGGGACAGGGGGCGACGAGCAGTACTTC | CASSWTGTGGDEQYF
TRBJ1-1 | 16 | few | TRBD1 | TRBV29-1 | TGCAGCGTTGACGGACAGGGGGCTCAGCGGAACACTGAAGCTTTCTTT | CSVDGQGAQRNTEAFF
TRBJ2-1 | 14 | few | - | TRBV27 | TGTGCCAGCAGTTTAGACTCGAAATACAATGAGCAGTTCTTC | CASSLDSKYNEQFF
TRBJ1-1 | 11 | - | - | TRBV20-1 | TGCAGTGCCCACTTTGGGACTGAAGCTTTCTTT | CSAHFGTEAFF
TRBJ2-4 | 14 | many | - | TRBV28 | TGTGCCAGCAGTTTTGGCGGGATAAGAATGATTCAGTACTTC | CASSFGGIRMIQYF
TRBJ1-2 | 17 | - | - | TRBV28 | TGTGCCAGCAGTTTAGTGACAGCCCCTATGCCTAACTATGGCTACACCTTC | CASSLVTAPMPNYGYTF
TRBJ2-7 | 13 | many | - | TRBV12-3/TRBV12-4 | TGTGCCAGCAGTTTAGCGAGGGGAGGCGAGCAGTACTTC | CASSLARGGEQYF
TRBJ2-3 | 12 | - | - | TRBV15 | TGTGCCACCAGCAGAGATCGGGATACGCAGTATTTT | CATSRDRDTQYF
TRBJ1-3 | 20 | - | - | TRBV20-1 | - | CSARPLSGAPLRSSGTPYIF
TRBJ2-5 | 16 | many | TRBD2 | TRBV7-2 | TGTGCCAGCAGCCCCCACCGACTAGCGGGAGAGGAGACCCAGTACTTC | CASSPHRLAGEETQYF
TRBJ2-5 | 15 | many | - | TRBV6-6 | TGTGCCAGCAACCAACCGGACGAAACACAAGAGACCCAGTACTTC | CASNQPDETQETQYF
TRBJ2-5 | 15 | many | TRBD1 | TRBV12-3/TRBV12-4 | TGTGCCAGCAGTAGGCAGGGGGCGCGGTCAGAGACCCAGTACTTC | CASSRQGARSETQYF
TRBJ2-3 | 16 | many | TRBD2 | TRBV4-3 | TGCGCCAGCAGCCAAGTTCATATGAGCGGGAGAGATACGCAGTATTTT | CASSQVHMSGRDTQYF
TRBJ1-2 | 13 | - | - | TRBV6-2/TRBV6-3 | TGTGCCAGCAGTTACAGGGAACTCTATGGCTACACCTTC | CASSYRELYGYTF
TRBJ2-1 | 15 | - | - | TRBV28 | TGTGCCAGCAGCCCCGCGGGGGCCACCTACAATGAGCAGTTCTTC | CASSPAGATYNEQFF
TRBJ2-2 | 21 | few | TRBD2 | TRBV6-5 | TGTGCCAGCAGTTACTCGAGCCTCGGACTAGCGGGAGTTCAGAACACCGGGGAGCTGTTTTTT | CASSYSSLGLAGVQNTGELFF
TRBJ2-1 | 15 | many | - | TRBV7-2 | TGTGCCAGCAGCTCCACGTGGAGCTCCTACAATGAGCAGTTCTTC | CASSSTWSSYNEQFF
TRBJ1-6 | 17 | many | - | TRBV25-1 | TGTGCCAGCAGTCCCATTCCAGGGAGCTCCTATAATTCACCCCTCCACTTT | CASSPIPGSSYNSPLHF